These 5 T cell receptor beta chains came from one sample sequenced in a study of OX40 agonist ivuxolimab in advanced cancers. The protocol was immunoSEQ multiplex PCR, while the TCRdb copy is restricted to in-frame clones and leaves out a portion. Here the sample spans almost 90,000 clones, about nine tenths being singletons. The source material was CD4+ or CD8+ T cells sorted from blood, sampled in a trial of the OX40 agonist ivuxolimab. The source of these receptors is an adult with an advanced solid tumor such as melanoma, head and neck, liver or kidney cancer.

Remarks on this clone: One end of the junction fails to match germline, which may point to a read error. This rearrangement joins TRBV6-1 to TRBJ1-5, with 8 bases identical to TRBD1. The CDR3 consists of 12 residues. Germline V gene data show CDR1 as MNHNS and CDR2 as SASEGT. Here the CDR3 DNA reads TGTGCCAGCAGGGAAGCAGGGGGCGGCCAGCATTTT. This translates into CASREAGGGQHF.

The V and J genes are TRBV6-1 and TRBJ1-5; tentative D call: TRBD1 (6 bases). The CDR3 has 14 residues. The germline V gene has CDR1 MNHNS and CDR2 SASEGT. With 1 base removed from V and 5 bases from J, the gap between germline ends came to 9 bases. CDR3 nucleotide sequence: TGTGCCAGCAGTGAAGTCAGGGGCCATCAGCCCCAGCATTTT. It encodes CASSEVRGHQPQHF.

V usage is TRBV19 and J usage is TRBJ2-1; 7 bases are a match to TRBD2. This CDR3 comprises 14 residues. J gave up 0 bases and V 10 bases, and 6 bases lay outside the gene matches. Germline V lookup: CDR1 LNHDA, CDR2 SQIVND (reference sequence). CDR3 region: CATSGGSSYNEQFF. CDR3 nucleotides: TGTGCCACCTCCGGCGGGAGCTCCTACAATGAGCAGTTCTTC.

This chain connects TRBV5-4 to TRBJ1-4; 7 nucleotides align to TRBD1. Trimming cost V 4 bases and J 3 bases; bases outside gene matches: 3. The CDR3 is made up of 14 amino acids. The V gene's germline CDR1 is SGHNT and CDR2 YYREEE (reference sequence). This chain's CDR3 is CASSPGGSNEKLFF. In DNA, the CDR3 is TGTGCCAGCAGCCCAGGGGGATCTAATGAAAAACTGTTTTTT. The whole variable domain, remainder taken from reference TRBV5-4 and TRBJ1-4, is ETGVTQSPTHLIKTRGQQVTLRCSSQSGHNTVSWYQQALGQGPQFIFQYYREEENGRGNFPPRFSGLQFPNYSSELNVNALELDDSALYLCASSPGGSNEKLFFGSGTQLSVL.

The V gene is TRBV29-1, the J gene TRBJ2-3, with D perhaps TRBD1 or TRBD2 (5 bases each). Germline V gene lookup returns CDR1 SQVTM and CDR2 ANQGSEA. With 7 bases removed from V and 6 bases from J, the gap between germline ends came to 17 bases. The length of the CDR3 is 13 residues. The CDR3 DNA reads TGCAGCGCTACGGGGATGGGGACGGATACGCAGTATTTT. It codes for CSATGMGTDTQYF.